The T cell receptor beta chain under discussion was sequenced for a study of graft-versus-host responses after intestinal transplantation. Study results and caveats: Recipient-marrow GvH clones were detected, some having first appeared in ileum or blood. Peak circulating GvH clone levels tracked with early post-transplant HvG declines.

Labeling with CFSE marked 200,000 responder cells, which were plated with 200,000 irradiated, violet-dye-labeled stimulator cells. The sample holds a few counts of this clone. Measured with immunoSEQ multiplex PCR; TCRdb has only the in-frame clones, and not every one. The sample records about 14,000 clones, about 30% being singletons. J lost 5 bases, V lost 6 bases, and 10 bases had no gene match. The CDR3 has 16 residues. Looked up from germline, CDR1 is SGHDN and CDR2 is FVKESK. The genes are TRBV14 and TRBJ2-1; 10 positions agree with TRBD2. The clonotype originates from a human patient who received an intestinal transplant. Source: alloreactive CD8+ T cells from a mixed lymphocyte reaction culture, taken before intestinal transplant. The sample's subset: CFSE-low proliferating T cells sorted from roughly six-day pre-transplant mixed lymphocyte reaction (GvH or HvG direction). The CDR3 loop reads CASSLSGTSDHNEQFF. CDR3 DNA sequence: TGTGCCAGCAGTTTATCCGGGACTAGCGACCACAATGAGCAGTTCTTC.